What follows is one T cell receptor beta chain and its context. Antigen specificity is unknown. Germline CDR1 reads SNHLY; CDR2 reads FYNNEI. The CDR3 consists of 15 residues. Deletions cut 5 bases from V and 8 bases from J, with 18 bases between. These data originate in a study of T cells in narcolepsy. Profiled with immunoSEQ multiplex PCR; TCRdb holds only in-frame clones, not every one. The sample has more than 10,000 clones; around 94% are singletons. Study-level points and caveats: In some patient and control memory CD4+ samples, autoreactive clones were absent. HCRT-specific and TRIB2-specific autoreactive clonotypes appeared among same-patient CSF and blood CD4+ clonotypes. Healthy controls reportedly lacked the autoreactive clonotypes serially found in patients' blood.

This TCR was recovered from a human donor with narcolepsy. Input material: CD45RA- memory CD4+ T cells from PBMCs. V and J are TRBV2 and TRBJ1-4; possible D gene TRBD1, 6 bases. In DNA form, the CDR3 reads TGTGCCAGCAGTCGCATACAGGGAGTAGGAGAAAAACTGTTTTTT. It encodes CASSRIQGVGEKLFF.